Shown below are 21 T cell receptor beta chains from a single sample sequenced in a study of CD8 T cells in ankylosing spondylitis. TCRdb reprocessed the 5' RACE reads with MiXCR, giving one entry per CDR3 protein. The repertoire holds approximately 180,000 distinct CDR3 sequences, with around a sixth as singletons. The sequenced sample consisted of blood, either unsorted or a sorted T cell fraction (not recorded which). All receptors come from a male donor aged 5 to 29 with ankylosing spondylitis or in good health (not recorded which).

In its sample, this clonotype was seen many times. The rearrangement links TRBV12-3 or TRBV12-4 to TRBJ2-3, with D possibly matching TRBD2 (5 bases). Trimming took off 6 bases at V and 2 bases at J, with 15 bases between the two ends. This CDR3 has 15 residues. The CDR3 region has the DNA TGTGCCAGCAGGACGGCTAGCCGAAACACAGATACGCAGTATTTT. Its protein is CASRTASRNTDTQYF.

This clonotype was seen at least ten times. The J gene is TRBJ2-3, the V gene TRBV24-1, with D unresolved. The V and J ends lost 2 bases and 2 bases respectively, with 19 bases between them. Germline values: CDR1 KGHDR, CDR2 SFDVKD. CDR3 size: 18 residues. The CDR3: CATSDSTWTVLTTDTQYF. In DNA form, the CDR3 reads TGTGCCACCAGTGATTCTACCTGGACGGTTCTTACCACAGATACGCAGTATTTT.

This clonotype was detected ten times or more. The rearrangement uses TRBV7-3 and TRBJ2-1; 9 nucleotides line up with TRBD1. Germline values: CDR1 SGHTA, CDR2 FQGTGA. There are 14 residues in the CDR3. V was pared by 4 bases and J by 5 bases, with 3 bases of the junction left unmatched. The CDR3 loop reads CASSYDRGDNEQFF. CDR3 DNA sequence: TGTGCCAGCAGCTACGACAGGGGGGACAATGAGCAGTTCTTC.

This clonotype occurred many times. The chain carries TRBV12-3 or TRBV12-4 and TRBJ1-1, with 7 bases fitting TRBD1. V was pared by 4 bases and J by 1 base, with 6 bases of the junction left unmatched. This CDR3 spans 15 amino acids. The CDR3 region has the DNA TGTGCCAGCAGTTCCCGGGACAGAAAGAACACTGAAGCTTTCTTT. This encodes CASSSRDRKNTEAFF.

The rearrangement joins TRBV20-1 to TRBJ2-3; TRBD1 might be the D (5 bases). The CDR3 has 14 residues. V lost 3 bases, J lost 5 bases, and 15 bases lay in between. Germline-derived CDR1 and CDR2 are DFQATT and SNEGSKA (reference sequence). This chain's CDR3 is CSASQGHRGDTQYF. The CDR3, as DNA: TGCAGTGCTAGTCAGGGCCATAGAGGAGATACGCAGTATTTT.

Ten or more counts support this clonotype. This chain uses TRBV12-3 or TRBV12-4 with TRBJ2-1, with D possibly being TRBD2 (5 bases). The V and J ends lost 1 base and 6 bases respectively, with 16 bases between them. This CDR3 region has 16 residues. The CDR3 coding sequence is TGTGCCAGCAGTTTAGTTGTGGGAGAGCCCCCCAATGAGCAGTTCTTC. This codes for CASSLVVGEPPNEQFF.

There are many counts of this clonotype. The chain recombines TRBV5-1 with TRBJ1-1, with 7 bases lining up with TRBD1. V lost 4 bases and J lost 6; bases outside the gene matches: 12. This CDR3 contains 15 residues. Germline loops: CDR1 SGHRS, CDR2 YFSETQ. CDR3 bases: TGCGCCAGCAGCCCGTGGACAGGAAGCAGCGCTGAAGCTTTCTTT. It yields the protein CASSPWTGSSAEAFF.

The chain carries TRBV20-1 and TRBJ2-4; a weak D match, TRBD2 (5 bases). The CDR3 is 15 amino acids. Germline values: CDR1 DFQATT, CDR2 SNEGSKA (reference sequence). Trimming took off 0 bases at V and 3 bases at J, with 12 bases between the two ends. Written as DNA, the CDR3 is TGCAGTGCTAGAGATGCGGGCGCGAGCAAAAACATTCAGTACTTC. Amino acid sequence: CSARDAGASKNIQYF.

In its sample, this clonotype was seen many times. The DNA of the CDR3 is TGTGCCAGCAATAAGGGGGGCACCCAGCAGTACTTC. This translates into CASNKGGTQQYF. The J gene is TRBJ2-7, the V gene TRBV7-2; D might be TRBD1 or TRBD2, each matching 6 bases. Between the trimmed V and J ends, which lost 7 bases and 8 bases, there was a span of 15 bases. CDR3 length: 12 amino acids. In germline, CDR1 is SGHTA, CDR2 FQGNSA.

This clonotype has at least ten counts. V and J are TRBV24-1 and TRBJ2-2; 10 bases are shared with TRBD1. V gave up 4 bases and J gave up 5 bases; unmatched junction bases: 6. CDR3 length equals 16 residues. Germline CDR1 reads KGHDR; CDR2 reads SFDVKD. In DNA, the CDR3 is TGTGCCACCAGTGAACCTGACAGGGGGCGTACCGGGGAGCTGTTTTTT. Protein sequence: CATSEPDRGRTGELFF.

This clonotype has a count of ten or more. CDR3 in DNA: TGTGCCAGCAGCTTGTCTCCGGCGGGAGCTTGGGATACGCAGTATTTT. It translates to CASSLSPAGAWDTQYF. This chain joins TRBV7-3 and TRBJ2-3; 7 bases agree with TRBD2. This CDR3 is built from 16 residues. The V segment lost 3 bases and the J segment 6 bases; nucleotides outside the gene matches: 12. Germline CDR1 is SGHTA and CDR2 is FQGTGA.

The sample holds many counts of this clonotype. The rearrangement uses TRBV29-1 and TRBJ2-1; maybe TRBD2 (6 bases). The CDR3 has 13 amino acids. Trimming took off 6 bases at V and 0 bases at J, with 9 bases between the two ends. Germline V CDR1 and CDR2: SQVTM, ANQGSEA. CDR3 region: CSVASVSYNEQFF. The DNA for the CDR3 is TGCAGCGTCGCTAGCGTCTCCTACAATGAGCAGTTCTTC.

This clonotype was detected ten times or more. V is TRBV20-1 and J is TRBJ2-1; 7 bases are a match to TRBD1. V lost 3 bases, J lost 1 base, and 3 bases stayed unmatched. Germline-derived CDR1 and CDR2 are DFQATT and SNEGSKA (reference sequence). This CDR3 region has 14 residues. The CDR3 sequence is CSASGQDSYNEQFF. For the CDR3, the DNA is TGCAGTGCTAGCGGACAGGATTCCTACAATGAGCAGTTCTTC.

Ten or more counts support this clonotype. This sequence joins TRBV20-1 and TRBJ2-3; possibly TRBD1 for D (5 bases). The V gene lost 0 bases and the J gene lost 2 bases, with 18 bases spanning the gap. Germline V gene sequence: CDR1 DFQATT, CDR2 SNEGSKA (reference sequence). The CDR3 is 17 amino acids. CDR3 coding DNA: TGCAGTGCTAGAGATCAAGGATCAGGGTCCCCCACAGATACGCAGTATTTT. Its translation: CSARDQGSGSPTDTQYF.

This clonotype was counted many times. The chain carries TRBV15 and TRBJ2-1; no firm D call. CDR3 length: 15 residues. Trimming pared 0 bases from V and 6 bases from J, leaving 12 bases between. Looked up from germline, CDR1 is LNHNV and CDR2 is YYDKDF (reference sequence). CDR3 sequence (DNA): TGTGCCACCAGCAGAGATATAGCCCCGGGCAATGAGCAGTTCTTC. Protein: CATSRDIAPGNEQFF.

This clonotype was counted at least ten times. CDR3 residues: CARRLAGEGYEQYF. The CDR3 region has the DNA TGTGCCAGGAGACTAGCGGGAGAAGGGTACGAGCAGTACTTC. V gene TRBV2 combines with J gene TRBJ2-7, with 12 bases fitting TRBD2. Trimming cost V 9 bases and J 4 bases; bases outside gene matches: 7. The CDR3 spans 14 residues. The germline gives CDR1 SNHLY, CDR2 FYNNEI.

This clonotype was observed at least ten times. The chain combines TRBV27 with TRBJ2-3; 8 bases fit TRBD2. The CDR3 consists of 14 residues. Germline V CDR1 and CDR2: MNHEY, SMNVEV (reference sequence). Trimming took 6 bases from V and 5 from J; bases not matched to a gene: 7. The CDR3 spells CASSYGLAGDTQYF. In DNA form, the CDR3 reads TGTGCCAGCAGCTACGGACTAGCTGGAGATACGCAGTATTTT.

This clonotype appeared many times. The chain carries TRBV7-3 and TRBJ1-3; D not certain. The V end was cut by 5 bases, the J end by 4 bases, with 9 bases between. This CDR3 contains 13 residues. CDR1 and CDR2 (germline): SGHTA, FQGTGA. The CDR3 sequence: CASSLDMGNTIYF. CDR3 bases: TGTGCCAGCAGCCTTGACATGGGAAACACCATATATTTT.

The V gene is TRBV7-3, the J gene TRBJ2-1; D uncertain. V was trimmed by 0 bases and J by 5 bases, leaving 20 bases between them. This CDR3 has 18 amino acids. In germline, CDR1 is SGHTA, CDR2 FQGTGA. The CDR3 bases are TGTGCCAGCAGCTTAACGGGAACTACTAATTCAGTGAACAATGAGCAGTTCTTC. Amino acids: CASSLTGTTNSVNNEQFF.

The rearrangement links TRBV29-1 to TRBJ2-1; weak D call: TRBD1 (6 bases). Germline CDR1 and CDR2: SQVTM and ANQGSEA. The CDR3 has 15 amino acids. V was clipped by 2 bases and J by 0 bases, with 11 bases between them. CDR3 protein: CSVELGAVSYNEQFF. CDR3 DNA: TGCAGCGTTGAATTGGGGGCCGTCTCCTACAATGAGCAGTTCTTC.

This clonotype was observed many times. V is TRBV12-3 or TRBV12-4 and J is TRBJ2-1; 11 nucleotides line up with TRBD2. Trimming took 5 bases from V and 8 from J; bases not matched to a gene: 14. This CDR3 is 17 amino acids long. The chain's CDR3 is CASSMGLADPIGHEQFF. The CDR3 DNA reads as TGTGCCAGCAGTATGGGACTAGCGGACCCTATTGGGCATGAGCAGTTCTTC.